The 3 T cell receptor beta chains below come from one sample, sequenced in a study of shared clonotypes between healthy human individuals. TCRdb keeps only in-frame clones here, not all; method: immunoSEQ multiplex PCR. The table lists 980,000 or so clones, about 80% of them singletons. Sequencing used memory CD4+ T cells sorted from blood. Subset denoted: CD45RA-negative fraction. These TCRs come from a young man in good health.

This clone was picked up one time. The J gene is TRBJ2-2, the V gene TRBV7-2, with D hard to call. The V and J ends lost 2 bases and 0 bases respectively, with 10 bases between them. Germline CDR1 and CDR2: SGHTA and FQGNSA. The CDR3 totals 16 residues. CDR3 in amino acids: CASSLSVGANTGELFF. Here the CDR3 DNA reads TGTGCCAGCAGCTTATCAGTCGGCGCGAACACCGGGGAGCTGTTTTTT.

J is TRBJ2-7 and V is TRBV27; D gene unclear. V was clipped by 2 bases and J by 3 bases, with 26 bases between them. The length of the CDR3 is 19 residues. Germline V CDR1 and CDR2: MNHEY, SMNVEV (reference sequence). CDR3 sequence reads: CASSLARRPLLPVSYEQYF. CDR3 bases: TGTGCCAGCAGTTTAGCAAGGCGACCGCTCCTACCAGTCAGCTACGAGCAGTACTTC.

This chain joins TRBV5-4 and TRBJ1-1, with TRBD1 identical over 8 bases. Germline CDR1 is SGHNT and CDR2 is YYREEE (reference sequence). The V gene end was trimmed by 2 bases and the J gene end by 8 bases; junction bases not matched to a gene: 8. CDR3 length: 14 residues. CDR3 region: CASSLKADRVEAFF. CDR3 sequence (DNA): TGTGCCAGCAGCTTAAAAGCGGACAGGGTGGAAGCTTTCTTT.